The subject of this entry is one T cell receptor (beta chain). This entry is derived from a study of blood T cell repertoires in COVID-19. Across the study: Sources were T cells, B-cell-depleted T cells, or PBMCs; the material itself was cDNA or gDNA.

The CDR3 totals 16 residues. CDR1 is SNHLY and CDR2 is FYNNEI in the germline V gene. Trimming removed 6 bases from V and 12 bases from J, with 27 bases in between. Libraries were prepared by immunoSEQ multiplex PCR; TCRdb keeps only in-frame clonotypes and omits some of them. This sample carries around 33,000 clones, roughly 73% of them seen once, and the ten largest clones take 14% to 15%. The source is an older man with active or convalescent COVID-19. The sequenced sample consisted of peripheral blood. V is TRBV2 and J is TRBJ1-5; maybe TRBD1 (6 bases). CDR3 sequence reads: CASRLTVRGEDLSQHF. The CDR3 coding sequence is TGTGCCAGCAGACTAACGGTCAGGGGAGAGGATTTGAGCCAGCATTTT.